The sequence of this T cell receptor (beta chain) was determined in a study of T cell repertoires in cytomegalovirus infection. Germline lookup yields CDR1 SQVTM and CDR2 ANQGSEA. V dropped 7 bases and J dropped 7 bases, with 16 bases sitting between them. The CDR3 totals 12 residues. Each CDR3 protein is one row after TCRdb ran MiXCR on the reads. The sample contains approximately 120,000 distinct CDR3 sequences, under 30% of which appear only once. This clonotype has a handful of counts. The antigen remains undetermined. The specimen comprised CD8+ T cells from cultured PBMCs, sampled from culture after CMV antigen stimulation. This clonotype was obtained from a human donor in good health (CMV status not recorded). Some clones in this sample may be carry-over from other donors' samples. This rearrangement joins TRBV29-1 to TRBJ1-2; the D gene is possibly TRBD1 (6 bases). CDR3 in DNA: TGCAGCGCCGAGGGGGGGAGAAGTGGCTACACCTTC. Translation: CSAEGGRSGYTF.